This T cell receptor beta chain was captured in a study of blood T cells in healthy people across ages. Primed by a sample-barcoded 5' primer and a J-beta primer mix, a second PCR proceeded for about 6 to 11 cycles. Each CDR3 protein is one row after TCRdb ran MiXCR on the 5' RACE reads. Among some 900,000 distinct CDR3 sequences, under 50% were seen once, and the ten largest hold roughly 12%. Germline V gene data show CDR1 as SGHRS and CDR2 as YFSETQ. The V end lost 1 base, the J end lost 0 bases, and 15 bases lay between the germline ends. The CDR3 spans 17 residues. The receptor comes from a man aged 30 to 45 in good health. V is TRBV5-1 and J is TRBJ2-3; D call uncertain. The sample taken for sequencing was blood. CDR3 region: CASSLSSGASSTDTQYF. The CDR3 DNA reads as TGCGCCAGCAGCTTGTCGTCGGGCGCTTCTAGCACAGATACGCAGTATTTT.